The rows below give T cell receptor beta chains drawn from one sample of a study of human T cells and chemical hapten exposure. MiXCR was run by TCRdb on the RACE reads, yielding one entry per CDR3 protein. The profile shows roughly 120,000 distinct CDR3 sequences, roughly 9% of them singletons. The material was whole blood, obtained in connection with sensitization to the hapten diphenylcyclopropenone (DPC). All receptors come from a woman aged 40 to 49 with alopecia areata. Some clones in this sample may be carry-over from other donors' samples. The CDR3 runs from the conserved cysteine through the conserved F or W. A D gene is named only where the DNA matches it firmly. The size entry is marked missing in some rows and otherwise reads once, few, many or a size class.

abundance: many; d_gene: TRBD1; j_gene: TRBJ2-2; v_gene: TRBV6-2/TRBV6-3; CDR3aa: CASRPTGVGAGELFF; CDR3nt: TGTGCCAGCAGACCGACAGGGGTCGGGGCCGGGGAGCTGTTTTTT
abundance: -; d_gene: TRBD1; j_gene: TRBJ1-1; v_gene: TRBV7-6; CDR3aa: CASSPRQGGGITEAFF; CDR3nt: TGTGCCAGCAGCCCCCGACAGGGAGGAGGAATCACTGAAGCTTTCTTT
abundance: many; d_gene: -; j_gene: TRBJ2-6; v_gene: TRBV11-2; CDR3aa: CASSLGANVLTF; CDR3nt: TGTGCCAGCAGCTTAGGGGCCAACGTCCTGACTTTC
abundance: many; d_gene: TRBD2; j_gene: TRBJ2-5; v_gene: TRBV7-2; CDR3aa: CASSLVAGGQGETQYF; CDR3nt: TGTGCCAGCAGCTTAGTAGCGGGGGGGCAAGGAGAGACCCAGTACTTC
abundance: -; d_gene: TRBD2; j_gene: TRBJ2-1; v_gene: TRBV20-1; CDR3aa: CSALLSGGAYNEQFF; CDR3nt: TGCAGTGCTCTTCTTAGCGGGGGGGCATACAATGAGCAGTTCTTC
abundance: -; d_gene: -; j_gene: TRBJ2-3; v_gene: TRBV20-1; CDR3aa: CTQGGIYTDTQYF; CDR3nt: TGCACCCAAGGGGGAATCTACACAGATACGCAGTATTTT
abundance: many; d_gene: -; j_gene: TRBJ2-3; v_gene: TRBV7-8; CDR3aa: CASSSGPTGSDTQYF; CDR3nt: TGTGCCAGCAGCTCCGGACCTACCGGCTCAGATACGCAGTATTTT
abundance: many; d_gene: -; j_gene: TRBJ1-6; v_gene: TRBV12-3/TRBV12-4; CDR3aa: CASSLEAQLSPLHF; CDR3nt: TGTGCCAGCAGTTTAGAAGCCCAGCTTTCACCCCTCCACTTT
abundance: many; d_gene: -; j_gene: TRBJ1-3; v_gene: TRBV20-1; CDR3aa: CSAPNPSSGNTIYF; CDR3nt: TGCAGTGCCCCTAACCCTAGCTCTGGAAACACCATATATTTT
abundance: many; d_gene: -; j_gene: TRBJ2-3; v_gene: TRBV7-9; CDR3aa: CASSAPAITDTQYF; CDR3nt: TGTGCCAGCAGCGCCCCGGCGATCACAGATACGCAGTATTTT
abundance: few; d_gene: TRBD1; j_gene: TRBJ1-1; v_gene: TRBV14; CDR3aa: CASSPQGAGGAFF; CDR3nt: TGTGCCAGCAGCCCCCAGGGGGCGGGGGGAGCTTTCTTT
abundance: -; d_gene: -; j_gene: TRBJ1-5; v_gene: TRBV19; CDR3aa: CASNNPPGGVNQPQHF; CDR3nt: TGTGCCAGTAATAACCCTCCCGGGGGAGTCAATCAGCCCCAGCATTTT